A selection of T cell receptor beta chains follows, all from one sample in a study of T-cell reconstitution after alpha-beta-depleted transplantation in children. One entry per CDR3 protein, called by TCRdb with MiXCR from the PCR reads. The sample contains about 980,000 distinct CDR3 sequences, roughly 31% of which appear only once. The sequencing here drew on PBMCs, mostly from graft donor cells, taken 360 days after TCRalphabeta/CD19-depleted stem cell transplant. The receptors originated from a boy younger than two who had a stem cell transplant for SCID, so the T cells may come from the graft donor. Each CDR3 is given with its conserved first and last residue.

TRBV6-2/TRBV6-3	CASRRADKGTYEQYF
TRBV3-1	CASSGGQGNYEQYF
TRBV6-1	CASRPKGRKTAEQFF
TRBV4-2	CASSSFKGRNEQFF
TRBV3-1	CASSQLKGAYEQYF
TRBV7-2	CASSFSGRFADTQYF
TRBV5-6	CASSLVGQLPSGANVLTF
TRBV7-9	CASSLVGANTEAFF
TRBV2	CASREGGTRGNQPQHF
TRBV2	CASTGTNEAFF
TRBV5-1	CASSSPSFGEQFF
TRBV29-1	CSVEAADGKGYEQYF
TRBV10-3	CAISESRNTEAFF
TRBV25-1	CASSGNTEAFF
TRBV9	CASSVGAGTGDYEQYF
TRBV5-6	CASSPLGSRYEQYF
TRBV5-1	CASSPGQLQGLSYGYTF
TRBV20-1	CSAALAGGRADTQYF
TRBV7-2	CASSLDRRVLEQYF
TRBV2	CASSQQGSVKNIQYF
TRBV10-3	CAISVALNQETQYF
TRBV4-1	CASSQVGAPYEQYF
TRBV5-1	CASSLLAGVNHNEQFF
TRBV5-1	CASSRGPFSYNEQFF
TRBV7-8	CASSLGQGDQPQHF
TRBV20-1	CSAREPAGGQYF
TRBV5-6	CASSLGSVNQPQHF
TRBV20-1	CSARETSTDTQYF
TRBV12-3/TRBV12-4	CASSSRASRANTQYF
TRBV2	CASSEVGTGTAEAFF
TRBV28	CASSSQLAGGPTDTQYF
TRBV12-3/TRBV12-4	CASSRSPTGPYEQYF
TRBV11-2	CATSGSGANVLTF
TRBV4-3	CASSQDDSNQPQHF
TRBV28	CATWGALATDTQYF
TRBV5-1	CASSPGLGGANTGELFF
TRBV4-1	CASSQDPPLANTGELFF
TRBV12-3/TRBV12-4	CASSFSLGESTDTQYF
TRBV7-9	CASNDPRGGLNEKLFF
TRBV19	CASSISGEDTQYF
TRBV20-1	CSVHLGPKNIQYF
TRBV2	CASSDGSSGDEQYF
TRBV5-6	CASSITDSIYGYTF
TRBV5-1	CASSRTSGGTNTGELFF
TRBV28	CASRPIYNEQFF
TRBV20-1	CSARDAQGRPYNEQFF
TRBV15	CATSRDLPGLSSYNEQFF
TRBV28	CASSTSGRGHTYEQYF
TRBV24-1	CATSGGGDNEQFF
TRBV7-6	CASSKSAGTPEGYTF
TRBV7-2	CASSFSGGAGNTQYF
TRBV15	CATSIPQRDRYGYTF
TRBV7-2	CASSFLAVSDTQYF
TRBV12-3/TRBV12-4	CASSRQGPETQYF
TRBV28	CASSLSPGQGEQYF
TRBV7-2	CASSSKSRGIQYF
TRBV7-2	CASSPTSASTDTQYF